Sequencing of this TCR beta chain was carried out in a study of a mutant IDH1 vaccine in newly diagnosed glioma. In the study overall: Every participant had undergone radiotherapy, temozolomide, or both before, and most underwent both.

Sequencing was performed with immunoSEQ multiplex PCR; in TCRdb, only in-frame clones are kept and a portion is missing. The table records roughly 32,000 clones, under 85% of them present only once. Time point in this sample: week 35, safety follow-up. It was 300 ug of mutant IDH1 20-mer peptide that made up each vaccine dose, given with topical imiquimod. Patients, over weeks 1, 3, 5, 7, 11, 15, 19 and 23, received a total of eight vaccinations. Each tumor in the donors was a new WHO grade 3 or 4 astrocytoma, IDH1-mutant and ATRX-lost. A remark on this clone: Antigen: not known.

J was trimmed by 1 base and V by 7 bases; bases with no gene match: 8. Germline V gene lookup returns CDR1 SGHTA and CDR2 FQGTGA. There are 16 residues in the CDR3. Overall study findings and caveats: Vaccination elicited immune responses in 90% to 95% of patients.

This specimen was PBMCs, taken from a glioma patient whose treatment included an IDH1 peptide vaccine. The V call is TRBV7-3, the J call TRBJ1-1; 11 bases line up with TRBD1. This TCR was sampled from a woman aged 30 to 39 with glioma. Some clones in this sample may be carry-over from other donors' samples. In DNA, the CDR3 is TGTGCCAGCACTCCCGGGACAGGGGGGCCGAACACTGAAGCTTTCTTT. It specifies CASTPGTGGPNTEAFF.